This TCR beta chain was recorded in a study of blood T cell repertoires in COVID-19. Across the whole study: Whether acute or convalescent, the COVID-19 samples came from the United States, Italy and Spain.

V gave up 0 bases and J gave up 6 bases, with 7 bases separating them. CDR3 length equals 12 residues. In germline, CDR1 is SGHRS, CDR2 YFSETQ. Libraries were prepared by immunoSEQ multiplex PCR; TCRdb keeps only in-frame clonotypes and omits some of them. The table has around 300,000 clones, 90% seen once. The receptor was derived from a woman aged 25 to 39 who had recovered from COVID-19. The sample was PBMCs or T cells enriched from blood (not recorded which). V gene TRBV5-1 combines with J gene TRBJ2-7; possible D gene TRBD2, 5 bases. In nucleotides, the CDR3 is TGCGCCAGCAGCTTGGCGGGGTCCGAGCAGTACTTC. It translates to CASSLAGSEQYF. Based on the CDR3 plus reference TRBV5-1 and TRBJ2-7, the full variable domain is KAGVTQTPRYLIKTRGQQVTLSCSPISGHRSVSWYQQTPGQGLQFLFEYFSETQRNKGNFPGRFSGRQFSNSRSEMNVSTLELGDSALYLCASSLAGSEQYFGPGTRLTVT.